This T cell receptor beta chain was recovered during a study of blood T cell repertoires in COVID-19 (dated by TCRdb to about 2020). For the wider study: Samples from collaborators originated in the United States, Italy and Spain and spanned both the acute and convalescent phases of COVID-19. The prospective study material was composed of cDNA or gDNA derived from T cells, B-cell-depleted T cells, or PBMCs. The dataset comprised deeply sampled blood TCRbeta repertoires from subjects exposed to, actively infected with, or recovered from COVID-19. The repertoires were released in a freely available public database meant as a resource for research on the immune response to SARS-CoV-2. The samples were drawn from two sources: the first 160 participants of the ongoing ImmuneRACE study, and 1,254 subjects contributed by 6 global collaborators. Nearly every sample came with metadata listing a de-identified subject ID, COVID-19 status, age in years and sex. HLA class I and class II types, where available, came from metadata supplied by the sample provider rather than from assay-based typing.

The collaborating institutions used their own protocols to collect whole blood in K2EDTA tubes. For TCRbeta analysis, collaborators shipped samples as frozen whole blood, isolated PBMCs, or DNA extracted from either of those sample types. TCRbeta CDR3 regions were amplified from genomic DNA by means of the immunoSEQ Assay, a bias-controlled multiplex PCR. The original pipeline was this. Within the assay, amplification of reference gene primers was used to estimate how many nucleated cells each sample contained. To quantify the absolute abundance of each unique TCRbeta CDR3 rearrangement, sequence reads were collapsed and filtered. For each sample, productive Simpson clonality was calculated as the square root of Simpson's diversity index across productive rearrangements. The immuneACCESS repertoire file appears here via TCRdb, limited to in-frame rearrangements. These files lack a portion of the clones; in checked studies, under half of the deficit traces to unresolved V genes, and the cause of the others is not known. V, J and clone size were drawn from that table, and D and trimming were deduced from the DNA. The sample table lists around 150,000 clones, over 75% of them with a count of one. The ten largest make up 9.5% to 11% of the sample.

CDR1 and CDR2 (SGHDN, FVKESK) derive from the germline V gene. V is trimmed back by 4 bases and J by 0 bases, and the junction contains 12 bases that no gene match accounts for. Including the terminal cysteine and phenylalanine, the CDR3 comprises 17 residues. The only DNA kept is the CDR3, 51 bases in frame from the first base. About this clone itself: Its antigen specificity is not known. It has no much larger one-base neighbor in the sample; base qualities were not kept.

General findings and caveats noted by the study authors: The amount of clinical and demographic metadata varied by source and participant and was provided uncurated.

This clonotype originated in a man aged 60 to 75 with active or convalescent COVID-19. The V and J segments used are TRBV14 and TRBJ2-7; 7 bases in the junction line up with TRBD2. Sequenced sample: peripheral blood. At the DNA level, the sequence is TGTGCCAGCAGCCCTCGAGGGCTAGCGGATAGCTCCTACGAGCAGTACTTC. It translates to CASSPRGLADSSYEQYF.